A single sample gave rise to the 19 T cell receptor beta chains below, sequenced in a study of CD4+ T cells in melanoma. Assay used: immunoSEQ multiplex PCR; TCRdb lists only in-frame clones, some missing. The profile shows 9,500 to 13,000 clones, 68% of them singletons. Input material: cells from a culture (not recorded whether cultured in vitro). The origin of the receptors is a human donor with melanoma.

The rearrangement links TRBV27 to TRBJ2-7; 7 nucleotides line up with TRBD1. The CDR3 has 15 residues. Unmatched junction bases numbered 5, after V lost 3 bases and J lost 0 bases. The germline V gene encodes CDR1 MNHEY and CDR2 SMNVEV (reference sequence). The CDR3 sequence is CASSFDRVSSYEQYF. The CDR3 bases are TGTGCCAGCAGTTTCGACAGGGTTAGCTCCTACGAGCAGTACTTC.

The chain is built from TRBV30 and TRBJ2-2; D is unresolved. Germline assignment: CDR1 GTSNPN and CDR2 SVGIG (reference sequence). V shed 2 bases and J shed 0 bases, with 13 bases lying between them. The CDR3 length is 16 residues. The CDR3 sequence is CAWSRSRIANTGELFF. CDR3 coding DNA: TGTGCCTGGAGTAGATCGCGTATTGCGAACACCGGGGAGCTGTTTTTT.

This clone was counted a few times. The chain couples TRBV7-3 to TRBJ1-1; D remains unclear. CDR3 length equals 13 residues. The germline V gene has CDR1 SGHTA and CDR2 FQGTGA. Trimming left V 3 bases short and J 0 bases short, with 5 bases between. The CDR3 reads CASSFKMNTEAFF. DNA of the CDR3: TGTGCCAGCAGCTTCAAGATGAACACTGAAGCTTTCTTT.

This CDR3 reads CASSLAVWGSGNTIYF. CDR3 coding DNA: TGCGCCAGCAGCTTGGCTGTTTGGGGCTCTGGAAACACCATATATTTT. The chain employs TRBV5-1 and TRBJ1-3, with unresolved D. V lost 0 bases and J lost 0, with 10 bases in between. CDR3 size: 16 residues. The germline V gene has CDR1 SGHRS and CDR2 YFSETQ.

This sequence joins TRBV2 and TRBJ2-3; D not resolved. CDR1 SNHLY and CDR2 FYNNEI come from the germline V gene. The germline V and J ends were trimmed by 1 base and 4 bases, with 18 bases remaining between them. CDR3 length: 17 amino acids. The CDR3 DNA follows: TGTGCCAGCAGTGAAGTGGGCCTCCAGGCTACCCCAGATACGCAGTATTTT. It codes for CASSEVGLQATPDTQYF.

The chain has TRBV2 and TRBJ2-2; TRBD1 agrees at 9 bases. Germline lookup yields CDR1 SNHLY and CDR2 FYNNEI. J lost 4 bases, V lost 8 bases, and 8 bases had no gene match. This CDR3 has 15 residues. CDR3 sequence (DNA): TGTGCCAGCGTGGGTGACAGGGGGGTCACCGGGGAGCTGTTTTTT. Amino acid sequence: CASVGDRGVTGELFF.

The rearrangement joins TRBV18 to TRBJ2-3; D possibly corresponds to TRBD1 (6 bases). From germline, CDR1 is KGHSH and CDR2 LQKENI. This CDR3 has 14 amino acids. Deletions cut 8 bases from V and 1 base from J, with 13 bases between. CDR3 residues: CASREGGGTDTQYF. The CDR3 DNA reads as TGTGCCAGCCGGGAAGGGGGAGGCACAGATACGCAGTATTTT.

This clone was counted once. This rearrangement joins TRBV9 to TRBJ2-1; TRBD2 aligns across 7 bases. The CDR3 has 15 amino acids. Germline V gives CDR1 SGDLS, CDR2 YYNGEE. V was clipped by 4 bases and J by 16 bases; unmatched bases: 20. DNA for the CDR3: TGTGCCAGCAGCCCCACCGGGACTACAGACCGCTTGGTTTTCTTC. Its protein is CASSPTGTTDRLVFF.

In this sample, this clone turned up a few times. J is TRBJ2-7 and V is TRBV11-2, with D tentatively TRBD1 (6 bases). V lost 5 bases and J 5 bases, leaving 10 bases between the germline ends. Germline lookup yields CDR1 SGHAT and CDR2 FQNNGV. The CDR3 is 12 residues long. CDR3 loop: CASSPTGHEQYF. CDR3 DNA sequence: TGTGCCAGCAGCCCAACAGGGCACGAGCAGTACTTC.

The V and J genes are TRBV7-9 and TRBJ1-1; D not certain. With 1 base removed from V and 1 base from J, the gap between germline ends came to 13 bases. Germline V gene lookup returns CDR1 SEHNR and CDR2 FQNEAQ (reference sequence). The CDR3 loop spans 16 amino acids. The CDR3 reads CASSLGTDGWNTEAFF. In DNA form, the CDR3 reads TGTGCCAGCAGCTTAGGAACGGACGGATGGAACACTGAAGCTTTCTTT.

The chain links TRBV5-1 to TRBJ1-1; no firm D call. This CDR3 spans 14 amino acids. Germline-derived CDR1 and CDR2 are SGHRS and YFSETQ. Trimming shortened V by 4 bases and J by 3 bases, and 13 bases separated the two germline ends. The CDR3, as DNA: TGCGCCAGCAGCGTCGTGAGGCCGGACACTGAAGCTTTCTTT. Its translation is CASSVVRPDTEAFF.

V and J are TRBV6-6 and TRBJ1-5, with 8 bases aligning to TRBD1. This CDR3 is 14 amino acids long. The germline V gene has CDR1 MNHNY and CDR2 SVGAGI (reference sequence). V shed 5 bases, J shed 7 bases, and the junction held 7 bases outside the gene matches. The DNA for the CDR3 is TGTGCCAGCAGTAAGACAGGGGCAGGACAGCCCCAGCATTTT. Protein: CASSKTGAGQPQHF.

V gene TRBV2 combines with J gene TRBJ1-2, with 7 nucleotides matching TRBD1. This CDR3 contains 14 residues. V was clipped by 5 bases and J by 0 bases; unmatched bases: 3. From germline, CDR1 is SNHLY and CDR2 FYNNEI. As DNA, the CDR3 is TGTGCCAGCAGTTGGGACAGAACTAACTATGGCTACACCTTC. Its translation is CASSWDRTNYGYTF.

This chain connects TRBV28 to TRBJ1-2; D perhaps matches TRBD1 (6 bases). Trimming cost V 6 bases and J 6 bases, with 17 bases left between them. CDR3 length: 14 residues. Per the germline V gene, CDR1 is MDHEN and CDR2 is SYDVKM. CDR3 protein: CASRRAQGRNGYTF. For the CDR3, the DNA is TGTGCCAGCAGACGAGCACAGGGACGGAATGGCTACACCTTC.

The chain recombines TRBV18 with TRBJ2-7, with 12 bases aligning to TRBD2. Germline CDR1 is KGHSH and CDR2 is LQKENI. The length of the CDR3 is 17 residues. V dropped 4 bases and J dropped 2; count of bases not matched to a gene: 9. The CDR3 sequence: CASSLNSGLAGTYEQYF. The CDR3 DNA is TGTGCCAGCTCACTTAACTCTGGACTAGCGGGGACCTACGAGCAGTACTTC.

The V gene is TRBV11-2, the J gene TRBJ1-1; TRBD1 is a possible D gene (6 bases). Trimming shortened V by 10 bases and J by 3 bases, and 18 bases separated the two germline ends. Germline CDR1 is SGHAT and CDR2 is FQNNGV. The CDR3 runs 14 residues. The chain's CDR3 is CATSTGIGDTEAFF. The CDR3 DNA reads TGTGCCACCTCCACAGGGATCGGCGACACTGAAGCTTTCTTT.

The rearrangement uses TRBV19 and TRBJ1-5; D is uncertain. CDR3 length equals 15 residues. Germline CDR1 and CDR2: LNHDA and SQIVND (reference sequence). V shed 5 bases and J shed 0 bases, with 11 bases lying between them. This CDR3 is CASSPGGNSNQPQHF. The CDR3 DNA reads as TGTGCCAGTAGTCCGGGTGGTAATAGCAATCAGCCCCAGCATTTT.

The rearrangement links TRBV7-6 to TRBJ1-1, with D unclear. The V gene lost 1 base and the J gene lost 5 bases, with 8 bases spanning the gap. Germline V gene lookup returns CDR1 SGHVS and CDR2 FNYEAQ. This CDR3 spans 13 amino acids. This CDR3 reads CASSLGGVTEAFF. The CDR3 nucleotides read TGTGCCAGCAGCTTAGGTGGAGTTACTGAAGCTTTCTTT.

This clone appeared a few times. The chain links TRBV4-2 to TRBJ2-2; 8 positions agree with TRBD2. Germline trimming cut 1 base from V and 7 bases from J; bases unmatched to any gene: 8. The CDR3 is 16 amino acids. The germline CDR1 and CDR2 sequences are LGHNA and YNFKEQ. The DNA for the CDR3 is TGTGCCAGCAGCCAAGGGGGGACTAGTTCCGGCGGGGAGCTGTTTTTT. Its protein is CASSQGGTSSGGELFF.